This T cell receptor (beta chain) was recovered during a study of T cells in Graves' hyperthyroidism and ophthalmopathy. Authors of the study amplified TCR beta CDR3 regions from RNA transcripts. Initially, a first-round RT-PCR of the TCR CDR3 employed the HTBI primer set. TCRdb re-analysed the multiplex PCR reads in MiXCR, keeping a single row per CDR3 protein. The sample includes some 510,000 distinct CDR3 sequences, more than 20% seen only once; the top ten take 26%. V was shortened by 2 bases and J by 6 bases, with 10 bases between the two germline ends. The CDR3 is 13 amino acids. This clonotype was observed many times.

This chain joins TRBV12-3 or TRBV12-4 and TRBJ1-2, with unresolved D. The sequenced sample was blood. The TCR was taken from a man aged 18 to 29 with Graves' hyperthyroidism. The CDR3 nucleotides read TGTGCCAGCAGTTTAAGTCCACCGCATGGCTACACCTTC. Residues: CASSLSPPHGYTF.